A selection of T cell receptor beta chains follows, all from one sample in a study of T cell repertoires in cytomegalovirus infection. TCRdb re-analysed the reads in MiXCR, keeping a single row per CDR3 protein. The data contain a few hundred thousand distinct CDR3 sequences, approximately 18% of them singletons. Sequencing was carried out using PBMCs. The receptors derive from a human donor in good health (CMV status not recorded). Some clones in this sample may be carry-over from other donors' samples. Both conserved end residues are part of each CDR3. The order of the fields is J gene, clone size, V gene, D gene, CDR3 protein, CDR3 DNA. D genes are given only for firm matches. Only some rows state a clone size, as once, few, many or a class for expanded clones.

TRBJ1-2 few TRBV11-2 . CASSLVVASYGYTF TGTGCCAGCAGCTTAGTGGTCGCTTCCTATGGCTACACCTTC
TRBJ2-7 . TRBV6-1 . CTISPDFSTYEQYF TGTACCATCTCTCCGGACTTTAGCACCTACGAGCAGTACTTC
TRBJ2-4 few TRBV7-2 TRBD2 CASSPGLAGAGNIQYF TGTGCCAGCAGTCCCGGACTAGCGGGAGCGGGGAACATTCAGTACTTC
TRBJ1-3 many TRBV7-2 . CASRMTASGNTIYF TGTGCCAGCAGAATGACAGCTTCTGGAAACACCATATATTTT
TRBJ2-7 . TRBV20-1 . CSASGSWYEQYF TGCAGTGCTAGCGGGAGCTGGTACGAGCAGTACTTC
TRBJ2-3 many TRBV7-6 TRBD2 CASSLVPGTSGVTQYF TGTGCCAGCAGCTTAGTGCCCGGGACTAGCGGGGTCACGCAGTATTTT
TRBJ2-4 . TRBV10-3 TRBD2 CAASGGAKNIQYF TGTGCCGCCAGCGGGGGGGCCAAAAACATTCAGTACTTC
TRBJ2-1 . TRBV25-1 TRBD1 CASSEDQGANEQFF TGTGCCAGCAGTGAGGATCAGGGGGCCAATGAGCAGTTCTTC
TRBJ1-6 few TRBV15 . CATSRMRGDNSPLHF TGTGCCACCAGCAGGATGAGGGGAGATAATTCACCCCTCCACTTT
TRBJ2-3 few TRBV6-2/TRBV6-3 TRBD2 CASSYMMAGVADTQYF TGTGCCAGCAGTTACATGATGGCGGGAGTTGCAGATACGCAGTATTTT